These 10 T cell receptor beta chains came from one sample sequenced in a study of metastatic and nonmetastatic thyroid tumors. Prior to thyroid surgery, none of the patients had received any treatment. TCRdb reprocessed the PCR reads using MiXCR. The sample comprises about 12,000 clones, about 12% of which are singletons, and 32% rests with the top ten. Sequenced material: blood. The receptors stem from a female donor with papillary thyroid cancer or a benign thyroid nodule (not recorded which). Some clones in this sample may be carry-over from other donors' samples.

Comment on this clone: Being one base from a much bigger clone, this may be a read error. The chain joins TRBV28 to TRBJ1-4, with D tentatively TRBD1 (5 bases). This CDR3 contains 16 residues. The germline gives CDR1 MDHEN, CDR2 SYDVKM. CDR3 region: CTSSWSVGPTNEKLFF. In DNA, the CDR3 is TGTACCAGCAGTTGGAGCGTGGGACCAACTAATGAAAAACTGTTTTTT.

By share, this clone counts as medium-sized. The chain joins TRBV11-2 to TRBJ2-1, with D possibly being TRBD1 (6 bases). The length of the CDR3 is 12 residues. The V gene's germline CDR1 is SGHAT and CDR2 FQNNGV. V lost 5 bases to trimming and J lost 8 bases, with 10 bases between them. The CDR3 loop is CASSPTGYEQFF. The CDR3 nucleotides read TGTGCCAGCAGCCCAACAGGGTATGAGCAGTTCTTC.

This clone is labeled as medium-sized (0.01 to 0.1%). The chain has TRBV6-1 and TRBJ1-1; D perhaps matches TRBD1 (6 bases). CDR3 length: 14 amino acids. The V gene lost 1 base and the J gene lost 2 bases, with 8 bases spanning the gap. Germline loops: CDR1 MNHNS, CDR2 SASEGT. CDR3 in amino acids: CASSEGDTNTEAFF. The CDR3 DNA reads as TGTGCCAGCAGTGAAGGGGACACTAACACTGAAGCTTTCTTT.

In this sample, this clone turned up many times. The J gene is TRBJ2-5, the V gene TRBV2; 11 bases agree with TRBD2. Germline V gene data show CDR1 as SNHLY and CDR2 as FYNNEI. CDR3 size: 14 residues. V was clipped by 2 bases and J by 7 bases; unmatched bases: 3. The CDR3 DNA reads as TGTGCCAGCAGTGAACTAGCGGGAGGTGGGACCCAGTACTTC. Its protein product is CASSELAGGGTQYF.

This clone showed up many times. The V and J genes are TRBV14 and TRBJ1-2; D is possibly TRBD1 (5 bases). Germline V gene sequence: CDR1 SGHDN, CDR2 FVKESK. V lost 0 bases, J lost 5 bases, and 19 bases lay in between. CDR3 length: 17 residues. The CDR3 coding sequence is TGTGCCAGCAGCCAAGATCGGGACCGCCAAGGCCCGTATGGCTACACCTTC. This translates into CASSQDRDRQGPYGYTF.

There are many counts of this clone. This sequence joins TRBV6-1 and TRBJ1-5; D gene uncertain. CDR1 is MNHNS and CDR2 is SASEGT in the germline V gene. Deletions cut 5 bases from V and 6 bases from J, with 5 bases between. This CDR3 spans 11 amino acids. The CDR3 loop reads CASSSGQPQHF. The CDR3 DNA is TGTGCCAGCAGTTCAGGTCAGCCCCAGCATTTT.

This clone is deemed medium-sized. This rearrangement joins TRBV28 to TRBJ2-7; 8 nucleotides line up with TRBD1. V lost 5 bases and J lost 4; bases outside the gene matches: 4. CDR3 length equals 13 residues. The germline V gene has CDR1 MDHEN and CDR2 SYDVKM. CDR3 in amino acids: CASSRTGSYEQYF. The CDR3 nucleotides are TGTGCCAGCAGTAGGACAGGGTCATACGAGCAGTACTTC.

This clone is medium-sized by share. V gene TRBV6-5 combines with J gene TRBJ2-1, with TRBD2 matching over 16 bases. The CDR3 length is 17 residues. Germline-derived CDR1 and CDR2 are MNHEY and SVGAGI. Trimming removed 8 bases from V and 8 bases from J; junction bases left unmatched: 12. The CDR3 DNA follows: TGTGCCAGCTTGCCTCGGGGACTAGCGGGAGGGTTGTATGAGCAGTTCTTC. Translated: CASLPRGLAGGLYEQFF.

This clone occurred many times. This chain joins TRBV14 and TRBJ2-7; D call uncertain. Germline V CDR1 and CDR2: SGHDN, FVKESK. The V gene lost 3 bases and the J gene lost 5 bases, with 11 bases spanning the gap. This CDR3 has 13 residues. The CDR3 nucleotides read TGTGCCAGCAGCCAGACGAGTCTCGACGAGCAGTACTTC. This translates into CASSQTSLDEQYF. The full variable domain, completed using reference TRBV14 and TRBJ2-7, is EAGVTQFPSHSVIEKGQTVTLRCDPISGHDNLYWYRRVMGKEIKFLLHFVKESKQDESGMPNNRFLAERTGGTYSTLKVQPAELEDSGVYFCASSQTSLDEQYFGPGTRLTVT.

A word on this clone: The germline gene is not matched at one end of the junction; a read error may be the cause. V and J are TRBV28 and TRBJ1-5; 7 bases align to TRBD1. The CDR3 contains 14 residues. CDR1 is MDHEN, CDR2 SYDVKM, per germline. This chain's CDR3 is CAGSPGTVNQPQHF. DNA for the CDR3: TGTGCCGGCAGTCCCGGGACAGTTAATCAGCCCCAGCATTTT.